This T cell receptor beta chain originates from a study of T cells of healthy individuals. Per the germline V gene, CDR1 is MDHEN and CDR2 is SYDVKM. The CDR3 contains 17 residues. V was pared by 6 bases and J by 4 bases, with 14 bases of the junction left unmatched. MiXCR, run by TCRdb on the 5' RACE reads, gives a single entry per CDR3 protein. The sample lists 90,000 to 100,000 distinct CDR3 sequences, around 17% seen once, with about 6.2% in the top ten. The V gene is TRBV28, the J gene TRBJ2-5; 10 bases map to TRBD1. This TCR was recovered from a human donor in good health. The CDR3 region is CASSSPGTGVGAETQYF. In nucleotides, the CDR3 is TGTGCCAGCAGCAGTCCCGGGACAGGGGTCGGTGCAGAGACCCAGTACTTC.